The 7 T cell receptor beta chains reported below all come from one sample, sequenced in a study of response to subunit inactivated influenza vaccine. TCRdb redid the calling of the RT-PCR reads with MiXCR, one entry per CDR3 protein. Of hundreds of thousands of distinct CDR3 sequences listed, around 25% are singletons. Sequenced material: CD4+ T cells sorted from PBMCs, taken about 5 days after vaccination. The source of these receptors is a man over 45 who received an inactivated influenza vaccine.

The chain couples TRBV12-3 or TRBV12-4 to TRBJ1-1; D is undetermined. V was trimmed by 7 bases and J by 0 bases, leaving 9 bases between them. This CDR3 has 13 amino acids. The CDR3 here is CASTARMNTEAFF. CDR3 coding DNA: TGTGCCAGCACAGCGAGAATGAACACTGAAGCTTTCTTT.

The genes are TRBV10-3 and TRBJ2-3; 8 bases map to TRBD1. This CDR3 is 16 amino acids long. V dropped 4 bases and J dropped 6; count of bases not matched to a gene: 12. Germline CDR1 reads ENHRY; CDR2 reads SYGVKD. The CDR3 reads CAISGWTGLGHDTQYF. The CDR3 coding sequence is TGTGCCATCAGTGGGTGGACAGGGTTAGGCCACGATACGCAGTATTTT.

This rearrangement joins TRBV20-1 to TRBJ1-6; possible D gene TRBD1, 5 bases. CDR3 length equals 17 residues. Per germline, CDR1 DFQATT and CDR2 SNEGSKA (reference sequence). Deletions cut 0 bases from V and 9 bases from J, with 21 bases between. The CDR3 sequence: CSARDHRQSGRVSPLHF. The DNA for the CDR3 is TGCAGTGCTAGAGATCACAGGCAAAGCGGGCGGGTTTCACCCCTCCACTTT.

The chain is built from TRBV12-3 or TRBV12-4 and TRBJ2-5; 10 positions agree with TRBD2. This CDR3 region has 15 residues. The trim removed 3 bases at V and 5 bases at J, leaving 6 bases unmatched. Here the CDR3 reads CASSFSSGSGETQYF. CDR3 coding DNA: TGTGCCAGCAGTTTTTCTAGCGGGAGTGGCGAGACCCAGTACTTC.

The rearrangement uses TRBV3-1 and TRBJ2-7; no definite D call. Between the trimmed V and J ends, which lost 3 bases and 2 bases, there was a span of 8 bases. The CDR3 runs to 13 residues. Per the germline V gene, CDR1 is LGHDT and CDR2 is YNNKEL (reference sequence). For the CDR3, the DNA is TGTGCCAGCAGCCAGAAACAGCCCTACGAGCAGTACTTC. As protein: CASSQKQPYEQYF.

This clonotype has more than one count but fewer than ten. The chain recombines TRBV20-1 with TRBJ2-5; D is possibly TRBD2 (5 bases). CDR3 length: 11 amino acids. V gave up 4 bases and J gave up 5 bases, with 8 bases separating them. Germline V gene sequence: CDR1 DFQATT, CDR2 SNEGSKA (reference sequence). The DNA of the CDR3 is TGCAGTGCTACTCGAGGGGAGACCCAGTACTTC. As protein: CSATRGETQYF.

CDR3 loop: CASSPGLAGVTEQFF. CDR3 sequence (DNA): TGTGCCAGCAGCCCCGGACTAGCGGGAGTCACTGAGCAGTTCTTC. The chain couples TRBV7-3 to TRBJ2-1; 13 bases fit TRBD2. The germline gives CDR1 SGHTA, CDR2 FQGTGA. With V trimmed by 5 bases and J by 9 bases, 7 bases remained unmatched. This CDR3 contains 15 residues.